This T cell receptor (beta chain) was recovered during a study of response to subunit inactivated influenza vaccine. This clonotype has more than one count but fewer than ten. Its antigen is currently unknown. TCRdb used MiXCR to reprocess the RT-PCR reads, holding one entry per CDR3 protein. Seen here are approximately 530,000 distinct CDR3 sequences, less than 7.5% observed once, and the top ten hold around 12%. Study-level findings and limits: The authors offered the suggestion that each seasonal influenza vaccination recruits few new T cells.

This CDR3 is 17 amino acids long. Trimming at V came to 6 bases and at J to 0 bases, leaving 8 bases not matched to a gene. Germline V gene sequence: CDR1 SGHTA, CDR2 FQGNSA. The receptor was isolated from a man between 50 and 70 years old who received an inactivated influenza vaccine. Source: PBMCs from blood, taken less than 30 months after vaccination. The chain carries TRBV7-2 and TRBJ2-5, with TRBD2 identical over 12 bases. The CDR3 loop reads CASRSTGTSGYQETQYF. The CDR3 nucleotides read TGTGCCAGCAGATCTACCGGGACTAGCGGGTACCAAGAGACCCAGTACTTC.